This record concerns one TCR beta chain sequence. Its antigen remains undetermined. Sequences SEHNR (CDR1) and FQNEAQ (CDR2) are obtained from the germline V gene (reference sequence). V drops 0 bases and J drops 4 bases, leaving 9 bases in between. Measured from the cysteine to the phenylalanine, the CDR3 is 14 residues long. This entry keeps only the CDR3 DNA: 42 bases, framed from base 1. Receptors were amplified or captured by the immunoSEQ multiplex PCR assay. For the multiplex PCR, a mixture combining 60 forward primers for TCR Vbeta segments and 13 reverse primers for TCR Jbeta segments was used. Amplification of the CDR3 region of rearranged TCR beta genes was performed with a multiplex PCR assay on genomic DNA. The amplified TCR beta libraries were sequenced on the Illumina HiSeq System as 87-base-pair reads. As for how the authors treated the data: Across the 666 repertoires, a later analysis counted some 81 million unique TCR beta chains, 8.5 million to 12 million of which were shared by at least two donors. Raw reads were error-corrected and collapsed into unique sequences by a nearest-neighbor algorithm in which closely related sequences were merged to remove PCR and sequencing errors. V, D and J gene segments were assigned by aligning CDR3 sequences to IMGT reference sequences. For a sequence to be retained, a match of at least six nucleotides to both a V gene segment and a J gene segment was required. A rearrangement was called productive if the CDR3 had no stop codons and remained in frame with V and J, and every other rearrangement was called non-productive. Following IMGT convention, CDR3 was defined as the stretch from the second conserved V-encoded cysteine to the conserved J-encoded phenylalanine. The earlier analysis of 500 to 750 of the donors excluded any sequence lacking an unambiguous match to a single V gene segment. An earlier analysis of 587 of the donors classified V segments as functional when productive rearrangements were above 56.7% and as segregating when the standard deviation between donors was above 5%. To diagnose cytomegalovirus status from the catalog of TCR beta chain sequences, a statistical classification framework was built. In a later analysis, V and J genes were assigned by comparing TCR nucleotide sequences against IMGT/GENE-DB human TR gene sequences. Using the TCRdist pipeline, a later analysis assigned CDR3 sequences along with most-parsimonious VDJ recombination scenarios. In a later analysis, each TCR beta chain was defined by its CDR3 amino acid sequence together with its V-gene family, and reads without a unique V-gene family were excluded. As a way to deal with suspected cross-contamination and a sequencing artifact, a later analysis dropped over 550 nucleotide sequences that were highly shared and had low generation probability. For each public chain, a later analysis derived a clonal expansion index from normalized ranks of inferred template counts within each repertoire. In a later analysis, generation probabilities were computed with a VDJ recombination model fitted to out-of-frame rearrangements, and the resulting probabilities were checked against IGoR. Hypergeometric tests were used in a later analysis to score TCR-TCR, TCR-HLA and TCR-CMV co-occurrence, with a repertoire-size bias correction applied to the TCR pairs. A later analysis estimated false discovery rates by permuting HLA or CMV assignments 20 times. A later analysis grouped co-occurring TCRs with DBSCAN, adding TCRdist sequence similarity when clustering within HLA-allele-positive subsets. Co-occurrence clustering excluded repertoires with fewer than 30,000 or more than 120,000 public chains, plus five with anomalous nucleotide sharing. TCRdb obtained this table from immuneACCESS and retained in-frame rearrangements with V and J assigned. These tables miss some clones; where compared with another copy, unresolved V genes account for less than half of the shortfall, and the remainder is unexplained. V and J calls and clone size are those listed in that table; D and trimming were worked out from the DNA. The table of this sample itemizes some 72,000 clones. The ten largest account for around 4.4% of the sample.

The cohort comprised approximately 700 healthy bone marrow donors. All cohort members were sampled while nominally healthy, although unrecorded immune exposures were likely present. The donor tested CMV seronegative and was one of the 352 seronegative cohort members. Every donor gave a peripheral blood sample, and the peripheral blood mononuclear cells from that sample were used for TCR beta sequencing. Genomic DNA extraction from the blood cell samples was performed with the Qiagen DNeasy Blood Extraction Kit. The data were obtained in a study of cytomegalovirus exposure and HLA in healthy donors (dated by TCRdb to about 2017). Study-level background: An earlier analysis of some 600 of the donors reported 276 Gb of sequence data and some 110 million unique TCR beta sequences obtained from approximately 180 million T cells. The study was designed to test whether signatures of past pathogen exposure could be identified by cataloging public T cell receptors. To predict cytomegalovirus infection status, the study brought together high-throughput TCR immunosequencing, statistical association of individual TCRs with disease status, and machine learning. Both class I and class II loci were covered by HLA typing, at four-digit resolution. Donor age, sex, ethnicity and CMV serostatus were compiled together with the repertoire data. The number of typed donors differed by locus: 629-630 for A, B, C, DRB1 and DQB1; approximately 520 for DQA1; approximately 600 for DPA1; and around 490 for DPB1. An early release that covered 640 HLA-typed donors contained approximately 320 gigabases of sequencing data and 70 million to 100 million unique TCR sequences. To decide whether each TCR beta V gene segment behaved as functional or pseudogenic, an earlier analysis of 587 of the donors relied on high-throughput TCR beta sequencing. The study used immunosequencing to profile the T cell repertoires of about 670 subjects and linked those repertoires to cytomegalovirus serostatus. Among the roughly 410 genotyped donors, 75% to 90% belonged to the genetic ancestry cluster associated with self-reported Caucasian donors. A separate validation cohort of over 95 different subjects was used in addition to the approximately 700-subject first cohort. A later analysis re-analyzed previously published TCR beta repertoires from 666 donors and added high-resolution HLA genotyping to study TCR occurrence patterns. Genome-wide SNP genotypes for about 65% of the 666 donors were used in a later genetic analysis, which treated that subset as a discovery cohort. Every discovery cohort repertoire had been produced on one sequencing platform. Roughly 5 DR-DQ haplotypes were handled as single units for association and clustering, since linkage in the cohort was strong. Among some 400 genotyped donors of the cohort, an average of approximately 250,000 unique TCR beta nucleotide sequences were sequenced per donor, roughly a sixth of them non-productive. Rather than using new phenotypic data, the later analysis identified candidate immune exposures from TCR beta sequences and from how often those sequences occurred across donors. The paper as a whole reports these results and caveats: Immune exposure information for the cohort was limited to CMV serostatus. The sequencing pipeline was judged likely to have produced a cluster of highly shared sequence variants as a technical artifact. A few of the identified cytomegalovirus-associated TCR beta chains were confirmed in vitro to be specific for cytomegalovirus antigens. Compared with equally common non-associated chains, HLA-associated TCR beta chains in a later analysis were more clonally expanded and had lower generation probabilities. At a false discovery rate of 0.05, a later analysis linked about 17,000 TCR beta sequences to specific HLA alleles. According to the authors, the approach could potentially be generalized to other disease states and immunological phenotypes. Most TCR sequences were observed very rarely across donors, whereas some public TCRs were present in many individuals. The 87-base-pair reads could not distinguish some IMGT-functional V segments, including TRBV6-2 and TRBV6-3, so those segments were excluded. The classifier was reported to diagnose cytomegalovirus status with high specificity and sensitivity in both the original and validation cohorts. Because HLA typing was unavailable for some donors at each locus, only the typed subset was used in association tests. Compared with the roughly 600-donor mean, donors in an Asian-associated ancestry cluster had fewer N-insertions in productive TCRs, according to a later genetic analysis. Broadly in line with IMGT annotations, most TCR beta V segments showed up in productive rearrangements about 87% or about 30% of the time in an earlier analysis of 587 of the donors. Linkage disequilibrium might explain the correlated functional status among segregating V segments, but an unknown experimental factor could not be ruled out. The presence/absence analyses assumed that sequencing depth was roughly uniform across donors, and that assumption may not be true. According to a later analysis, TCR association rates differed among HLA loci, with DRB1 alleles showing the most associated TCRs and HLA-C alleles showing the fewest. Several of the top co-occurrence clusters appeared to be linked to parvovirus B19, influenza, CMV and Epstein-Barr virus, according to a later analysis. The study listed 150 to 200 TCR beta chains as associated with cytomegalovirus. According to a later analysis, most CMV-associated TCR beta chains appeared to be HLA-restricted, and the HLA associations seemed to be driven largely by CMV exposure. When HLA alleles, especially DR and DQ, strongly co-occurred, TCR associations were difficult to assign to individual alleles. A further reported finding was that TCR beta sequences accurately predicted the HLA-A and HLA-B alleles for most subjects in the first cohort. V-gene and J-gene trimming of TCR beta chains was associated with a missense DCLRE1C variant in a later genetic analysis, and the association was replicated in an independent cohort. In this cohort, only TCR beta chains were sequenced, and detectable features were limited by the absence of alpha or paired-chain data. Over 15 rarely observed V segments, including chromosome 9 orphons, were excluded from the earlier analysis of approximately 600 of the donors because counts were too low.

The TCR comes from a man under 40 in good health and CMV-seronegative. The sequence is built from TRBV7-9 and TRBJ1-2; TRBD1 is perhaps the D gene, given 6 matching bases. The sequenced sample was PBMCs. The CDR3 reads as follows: CASSLAFRGYGYTF. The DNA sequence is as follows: TGTGCCAGCAGCTTAGCTTTCAGGGGCTATGGCTACACCTTC.